This is a list of T cell receptor beta chains from one sample in a study of beta chain features in type 1 diabetes. The repertoire was sequenced with immunoSEQ multiplex PCR; TCRdb's copy has only in-frame clones and lacks some. The sample carries about 230,000 clones, around 16% recorded once. The material sequenced was naive CD4+ T cells from blood. These receptors were obtained from a man aged 30-40 years with type 1 diabetes. Each CDR3 is given with its conserved first and last residue. A D gene is named only where the DNA matches it firmly. Some rows have no size entry. The others give once, few or many, or a class for an expanded clone.

>.|once|TRBV29-1|TRBJ1-1
TGCAGCGCCCTGGGGCGCCCGAACACTGAAGCTTTCTTT
CSALGRPNTEAFF
>.|.|TRBV29-1|TRBJ1-2
TGCAGCGCGACCCTTGGGCCCTATGGCTACACCTTC
CSATLGPYGYTF
>.|.|TRBV29-1|TRBJ1-4
TGCAGCGTTGGTGGGGGTCTCCTCGCGGAAAAACTGTTTTTT
CSVGGGLLAEKLFF
>TRBD1|.|TRBV9|TRBJ1-5
TGTGCCAGCAGCCAGACAGGGGTCGGCAATCAGCCCCAGCATTTT
CASSQTGVGNQPQHF
>TRBD1|few|TRBV29-1|TRBJ1-4
TGCAGCGTTGAGGGACAGGGAAATGAAAAACTGTTTTTT
CSVEGQGNEKLFF
>.|few|TRBV27|TRBJ2-5
TGTGCCAGCAGTTTAAGGACCCACCAAGAGACCCAGTACTTC
CASSLRTHQETQYF
>.|.|TRBV6-6|TRBJ2-5
TGTGCCAGCAGTTACGAGAATGAGACCCAGTACTTC
CASSYENETQYF
>.|few|TRBV2|TRBJ1-2
TGTGCCAGCAGTGAACCTGCGGGATATAACTATGGCTACACCTTC
CASSEPAGYNYGYTF
>.|few|TRBV7-2|TRBJ2-5
TGTGCCAGCAGCCTCGACATGGGAGAGACCCAGTACTTC
CASSLDMGETQYF
>TRBD1|.|TRBV27|TRBJ2-3
TGTGCCAGCAGTCCCTGGACAGGCCTTAGCACAGATACGCAGTATTTT
CASSPWTGLSTDTQYF
>.|.|TRBV20-1|TRBJ2-7
TGCAGTGCACCACCTCTAGCGGAGCAGTACTTC
CSAPPLAEQYF
>.|.|TRBV7-9|TRBJ1-5
TGTGCCAGCAGCCCCGGGGCTAGCAATCAGCCCCAGCATTTT
CASSPGASNQPQHF
>.|.|TRBV9|TRBJ2-3
TGTGCCAGCAGCGTAGAAGGGCCACGCTTAAACACAGATACGCAGTATTTT
CASSVEGPRLNTDTQYF
>.|few|TRBV7-2|TRBJ2-7
TGTGCCAGCAGAGGTGCCTACGAGCAGTACTTC
CASRGAYEQYF
>.|.|TRBV10-3|TRBJ2-6
TGTGCCATCAGTTCGCCAGGGGATTCGGGGGCCAACGTCCTGACTTTC
CAISSPGDSGANVLTF
>.|.|TRBV5-1|TRBJ2-5
TGCGCCAGCAGCACCGGGACGGCCCGGGAGACCCAGTACTTC
CASSTGTARETQYF
>TRBD1|.|TRBV7-2|TRBJ2-3
TGTGCCAGCAGCCACGGACAGGGTAGCACAGATACGCAGTATTTT
CASSHGQGSTDTQYF
>TRBD2|.|TRBV14|TRBJ2-5
TGTGCCAGCAGCCATCAGCGGGGGGAGACCCAGTACTTC
CASSHQRGETQYF
>.|.|TRBV19|TRBJ2-4
TGTGCCAGTAGTATAATCTTGACTGACATTCAGTACTTC
CASSIILTDIQYF
>.|few|TRBV7-2|TRBJ2-5
TGTGCCAGCAGCGTGGTCCAGATCCCCCAGTACTTC
CASSVVQIPQYF
>.|.|TRBV5-1|TRBJ2-1
TGCGCCAGCAGCGCGGGACAAACAGAGGAGCAGTTCTTC
CASSAGQTEEQFF
>.|few|TRBV30|TRBJ1-1
TGTGCCTGGATTGGAAGGGTGGCGAACACTGAAGCTTTCTTT
CAWIGRVANTEAFF
>.|few|TRBV15|TRBJ2-3
TGTGCCACCAGCCGGGACAGGAAAAAGCGGGAGGAGACAAGCACAGATACGCAGTATTTT
CATSRDRKKREETSTDTQYF
>TRBD1|few|TRBV28|TRBJ2-7
TGTGCCAGCAGTTTGGTTGGGACAGGGTCCTACGAGCAGTACTTC
CASSLVGTGSYEQYF
>.|few|TRBV4-3|TRBJ2-7
TGCGCCAGCAGCCAAGATCCTGGCAGGGAGCAGTACTTC
CASSQDPGREQYF
>.|.|TRBV4-2|TRBJ2-1
TGTGCCAGCAGCCAAGTTGGGACGGGGGAAGGGGCCAATGAGCAGTTCTTC
CASSQVGTGEGANEQFF
>.|.|TRBV4-2|TRBJ1-1
TGTGCCAGCAGCCAAGAGCGGTCTAGTAACACTGAAGCTTTCTTT
CASSQERSSNTEAFF
>.|.|TRBV11-1|TRBJ2-2
TGTGCCAGCAGCCGACCGGGCCTGTCCGGGGAGCTGTTTTTT
CASSRPGLSGELFF
>.|.|TRBV11-2|TRBJ2-7
TGTGCCAGCAGCTTAGATCTGCCGGTCGAGCAGTACTTC
CASSLDLPVEQYF
>TRBD1|.|TRBV30|TRBJ1-5
TGTGCCTGGGGCCACCCCGACAGGGGGCATCAGCCCCAGCATTTT
CAWGHPDRGHQPQHF
>.|few|TRBV6-5|TRBJ2-7
TGTGCCAGCAGCCGAAACTACGAGCAGTACTTC
CASSRNYEQYF
>.|few|TRBV30|TRBJ1-1
TGTGCCTGGAGTCAAGGACGGGAGAACACTGAAGCTTTCTTT
CAWSQGRENTEAFF
>.|.|TRBV6-6|TRBJ2-7
TGTGCCAGCAGTCAGGAGATCGAGCAGTACTTC
CASSQEIEQYF
>.|.|TRBV5-1|TRBJ2-1
TGCGCCAGCAATAGCGGAGACTCCTACAATGAGCAGTTCTTC
CASNSGDSYNEQFF
>.|few|TRBV2|TRBJ2-5
TGTGCCAGCAGTGGGCAGGAACAAGAGACCCAGTACTTC
CASSGQEQETQYF
>.|.|TRBV28|TRBJ2-4
TGTGCCAGTAACCTAGCCAAAAACATTCAGTACTTC
CASNLAKNIQYF
>.|.|TRBV29-1|TRBJ1-1
TGCAGCGTGAGGGGACGTTTTAGTGGAGCTTTCTTT
CSVRGRFSGAFF
>TRBD2|.|TRBV2|TRBJ2-1
TGTGCCAGCAACGGCGGGAGGTGGGATGAGCAGTTCTTC
CASNGGRWDEQFF
>.|few|TRBV7-9|TRBJ2-3
TGTGCCAGCAGCTTATCTGGCGTAGATACGCAGTATTTT
CASSLSGVDTQYF
>TRBD2|.|TRBV4-2|TRBJ2-1
TGTGCCAGCAGCCAAGTTGCTTCGCGGGGGGCCACGGGAGATGAGCAGTTCTTC
CASSQVASRGATGDEQFF
>TRBD1|few|TRBV4-1|TRBJ1-5
TGCGCCAGCAGCCAAGTGGCAGGGGGTAATCAGCCCCAGCATTTT
CASSQVAGGNQPQHF
>TRBD2|few|TRBV27|TRBJ2-7
TGTGCCAGCAGCCCCCCCGTGGGAAGCGGGAGACCATACGAGCAGTACTTC
CASSPPVGSGRPYEQYF
>.|few|TRBV29-1|TRBJ2-5
TGCAGCGTTTGGAGGGTTCGAGGGGAGACCCAGTACTTC
CSVWRVRGETQYF
>TRBD1|.|TRBV4-3|TRBJ2-2
TGCGCCAGCAGCCTCGCACAGGGGGCGGCCGGGGAGCTGTTTTTT
CASSLAQGAAGELFF
>.|.|TRBV28|TRBJ2-6
TGTGCCAGCAGTTCCAACGTCCTGACTTTC
CASSSNVLTF
>.|.|TRBV30|TRBJ2-7
TGTGCCTGGAGTCGCAGAGACGAGCAGTACTTC
CAWSRRDEQYF
>TRBD1|few|TRBV6-5|TRBJ2-3
TGTGCCAGCAGTCCCTCGGGACAGGGGGCCGATACGCAGTATTTT
CASSPSGQGADTQYF
>TRBD2|few|TRBV30|TRBJ2-6
TGTGCCTTTAGCGGGCGCTCTGGGGCCAACGTCCTGACTTTC
CAFSGRSGANVLTF
>TRBD1|few|TRBV7-9|TRBJ2-5
TGTGCCAGCAGCTTGGGGACAGGGCTTCGAGAGACCCAGTACTTC
CASSLGTGLRETQYF
>TRBD2|few|TRBV9|TRBJ2-7
TGTGCCAGCAGCGTAGCGCCTAGCGGGAGTACCTACGAGCAGTACTTC
CASSVAPSGSTYEQYF
>.|few|TRBV18|TRBJ2-7
TGTGCCAGCTCACCTCCGACACAGTACGAGCAGTACTTC
CASSPPTQYEQYF
>.|.|TRBV2|TRBJ1-1
TGTGCCAGCAGTGAACGGGCGGCGGGCACTGAAGCTTTCTTT
CASSERAAGTEAFF
>.|.|TRBV10-1|TRBJ2-1
TGCGCCAGCAGTGAGTCGACAGTTAATGAGCAGTTCTTC
CASSESTVNEQFF
>.|few|TRBV20-1|TRBJ2-3
TGCAGTGTCGGCACAGGAGATACGCAGTATTTT
CSVGTGDTQYF